The clone carrying this T cell receptor beta chain was detected many times. Its antigen is as yet unknown. This record comes from a study of read filtering for tumor transcriptome and immune sequencing. Study details: TCR-mapped reads were about 3.5 to 11 million with IR-seq versus roughly 80 to 1273 with RNA-seq. Study observations and caveats: IR-seq captured clonotypes deeper and more reliably than RNA-seq. IR-seq and RNA-seq agreed better without single-read clonotypes.

From around 0.4 ug of RNA, a library with molecular barcoded alpha/delta and beta/gamma adaptors was made. One entry per CDR3 protein results from TCRdb running MiXCR on the reads. This sample has 130,000 or so distinct CDR3 sequences, with less than 15% found just once. V lost 4 bases, J lost 2 bases, and 11 bases lay in between. The CDR3 sequence is 13 residues long. CDR1 and CDR2 (germline): DFQATT, SNEGSKA (reference sequence). Sampling of bone marrow took place during active disease in every patient. The sequenced sample consisted of a population of CD138-negative cells sorted from bone marrow. This chain links TRBV20-1 with TRBJ2-5, with D possibly matching TRBD1 (5 bases). The receptor comes from a donor aged 40 or over with multiple myeloma. The DNA of the CDR3 is TGCAGTGCTACCGACAGTATACAAGAGACCCAGTACTTC. Its translation: CSATDSIQETQYF.